Here is one TCR gamma chain with its context. Just one base apart from a much larger clone, this may be a read error. The data were obtained in a study of gamma-delta T cells after stem cell transplantation. CDR3 length: 19 amino acids. Germline V gives CDR1 GITISATS, CDR2 ISYDGTV (reference sequence). J lost 4 bases, V lost 3 bases, and 12 bases had no gene match. TCRdb reanalysed the RT-PCR reads with CATT. The sample has about 1,800 gamma-chain clones, nearly 2% seen once; the top ten hold just over 35%. The sample consisted of gamma-delta T cells. This rearrangement joins TRGV9 to TRGJP. The receptor comes from a human donor. It is not recorded whose cells these are; they may come from a transplant donor. The CDR3 DNA is TGTGCCTTGTGGGAGTTGCGGGGGCTACAAGAGTTGGGCAAAAAAATCAAGGTATTT. Translation: CALWELRGLQELGKKIKVF.